This passage covers 10 T cell receptor beta chains from one sample sequenced in a study of T cells in localized non-small cell lung cancer. The repertoire was sequenced with immunoSEQ multiplex PCR; TCRdb's copy has only in-frame clones and lacks some. The sample consists of tens of thousands of clones, roughly 87% of them appearing once. Sequences were derived from peripheral blood, sampled before any cancer treatment. All receptors derive from a man between 35 and 75 years old with stage I squamous cell lung carcinoma.

The chain is built from TRBV11-1 and TRBJ1-2; 7 bases map to TRBD1. V gave up 5 bases and J gave up 4 bases; unmatched junction bases: 4. Germline CDR1 is SGHAT and CDR2 is FQDESV (reference sequence). This CDR3 spans 13 amino acids. The CDR3 DNA is TGTGCCAGCAGCCCGACAGGGCCCTATGGCTACACCTTC. Its protein is CASSPTGPYGYTF.

The rearrangement uses TRBV5-4 and TRBJ2-7, with a possible D match to TRBD1 (6 bases). The V and J ends lost 4 bases and 5 bases respectively, with 13 bases between them. The CDR3 length is 13 residues. CDR1 and CDR2 from the germline V gene are SGHNT and YYREEE (reference sequence). As DNA, the CDR3 is TGTGCCAGCAGCCCCCCGGGACACCACGAGCAGTACTTC. It is translated as CASSPPGHHEQYF.

This clone was observed a single time. This chain connects TRBV6-1 to TRBJ2-5, with 10 bases lining up with TRBD1. TRBJ2-7 explains the end of the DNA better; the J call may be wrong. The CDR3 loop spans 14 amino acids. Germline values: CDR1 MNHNS, CDR2 SASEGT. DNA of the CDR3: TGTGCCAGCAGTAGGACAGGGGGGACCTACGAGCAGTACTTC. Translating gives CASSRTGGTYEQYF.

The V and J genes are TRBV5-5 and TRBJ2-7, with D unresolved. Trimming stripped 1 base from V and 5 bases from J, with 10 bases between. Germline CDR1 SGHKS, CDR2 YYEKEE (reference sequence). CDR3 length equals 13 residues. CDR3 region: CASSLSPSDEQYF. CDR3 DNA sequence: TGTGCCAGCAGCTTGAGCCCCTCGGACGAGCAGTACTTC.

The chain employs TRBV15 and TRBJ1-3, with D hard to call. Trimming left V 0 bases short and J 4 bases short, with 16 bases between. The germline gives CDR1 LNHNV, CDR2 YYDKDF (reference sequence). This CDR3 has 17 amino acids. CDR3 DNA: TGTGCCACCAGCAGAGACCTTCAAGCCGGATCAGGAAACACCATATATTTT. Translated: CATSRDLQAGSGNTIYF.

V and J are TRBV6-6 and TRBJ2-2, with D unresolved. This CDR3 is 16 amino acids long. Trimming took 6 bases from V and 0 from J, leaving 14 bases between them. Per the germline V gene, CDR1 is MNHNY and CDR2 is SVGAGI (reference sequence). The CDR3 DNA reads TGTGCCAGCAGCCCTAGGACCCCCTCGAACACCGGGGAGCTGTTTTTT. Its protein product is CASSPRTPSNTGELFF.

This chain links TRBV18 with TRBJ1-2; 7 positions agree with TRBD1. CDR3 length: 14 residues. The germline CDR1 and CDR2 sequences are KGHSH and LQKENI. Trimming cost V 3 bases and J 8 bases; bases outside gene matches: 9. The CDR3, as DNA: TGTGCCAGCTCACCTGGGACAGTTTCATTGGGCTACACCTTC. Translated, it gives CASSPGTVSLGYTF.

This chain uses TRBV4-2 with TRBJ2-7, with 13 bases aligning to TRBD2. The V gene's germline CDR1 is LGHNA and CDR2 YNFKEQ. This CDR3 is built from 17 residues. J was trimmed by 4 bases and V by 0 bases; bases with no gene match: 6. In DNA form, the CDR3 reads TGTGCCAGCAGCCAAGAACCGGGGACTAGCGGGGCGTACGAGCAGTACTTC. Protein product: CASSQEPGTSGAYEQYF.

To note about this clone: Relative to the germline gene, one junction end is altered; a read error may explain this. The chain's CDR3 is CAISQSTSGASTDTQYF. The CDR3 region has the DNA TGTGCCATCAGTCAGTCGACTAGCGGGGCTAGCACAGATACGCAGTATTTT. This rearrangement joins TRBV10-3 to TRBJ2-3, with 11 positions matching TRBD2. In germline, CDR1 is ENHRY, CDR2 SYGVKD. This CDR3 contains 17 residues.

The chain joins TRBV6-6 to TRBJ1-3, with no clear D. Trimming took off 2 bases at V and 2 bases at J, with 10 bases between the two ends. Germline assignment: CDR1 MNHNY and CDR2 SVGAGI (reference sequence). This CDR3 spans 15 amino acids. CDR3 protein: CASSYDGSPGNTIYF. CDR3 nucleotide sequence: TGTGCCAGCAGTTACGATGGGTCCCCTGGAAACACCATATATTTT.